One and the same sample provided the 2 T cell receptor beta chains below, sequenced in a study of T-cell memory formation after mild COVID-19. A single record per CDR3 protein comes from TCRdb applying MiXCR to the 5' RACE reads. Of 58,000 or so distinct CDR3 sequences listed, approximately 30% are singletons. Material for sequencing was PBMCs or a T cell subset sorted from them (not recorded which). The receptors were sampled from a man aged 18 to 35 who had mild COVID-19 (a few samples of this study predate the infection). Cell type and time point are not known.

For the CDR3, the DNA is TGCAGTGCTAGGACTAGCGGGGCAGGGCTAGATACGCAGTATTTT. This translates into CSARTSGAGLDTQYF. The V call is TRBV20-1, the J call TRBJ2-3, with TRBD2 matching 11 bases. In germline, CDR1 is DFQATT, CDR2 SNEGSKA (reference sequence). The junction had 7 bases not matched to a gene; V was cut back by 3 bases and J by 5 bases. The CDR3 length is 15 residues.

The rearrangement links TRBV18 to TRBJ2-7; no definite D call. Per the germline V gene, CDR1 is KGHSH and CDR2 is LQKENI. Between the trimmed V and J ends, which lost 4 bases and 3 bases, there was a span of 10 bases. The CDR3 length is 13 residues. CDR3 sequence reads: CASSLSQVYEQYV. For the CDR3, the DNA is TGTGCCAGCTCACTAAGCCAGGTCTACGAGCAGTACGTC.